The clone carrying this T cell receptor (beta chain) appeared many times. No antigen is known for it. This specimen comes from a study of T cells after yellow fever vaccination. Study conclusions and caveats: Most clones from primary vaccination resurfaced after the booster (96% CD4, approximately 87% CD8).

MiXCR was run by TCRdb on the 5' RACE reads, yielding one entry per CDR3 protein. The sample lists 160,000 or so distinct CDR3 sequences, more than 5.5% occurring once. The ends were cut back, 7 bases at V and 1 base at J, with 9 bases in the middle. Germline CDR1 is KGHDR and CDR2 is SFDVKD. This CDR3 comprises 13 residues. This sequence joins TRBV24-1 and TRBJ1-2; D remains ambiguous. The source is a young man who received the YFV17D yellow fever vaccine. The sequencing here drew on CD4+ T cells sorted from PBMCs, taken less than 6 days after the first yellow fever vaccination. The CDR3 DNA follows: TGTGCCACCAGGTACAGAGTTAACTATGGCTACACCTTC. It yields the protein CATRYRVNYGYTF.